This T cell receptor beta chain was retrieved from a study of blood T cell repertoires in COVID-19. Across the whole study: Donors in the United States, Italy and Spain gave samples during acute or convalescent COVID-19. T cells, B-cell-depleted T cells, or PBMCs supplied cDNA or gDNA.

Germline values: CDR1 KGHSH, CDR2 LQKENI. The CDR3 contains 17 residues. Germline trimming cut 3 bases from V and 7 bases from J; bases unmatched to any gene: 12. Original analysis: The authors estimated nucleated cell counts from reference gene primer amplification. The method was immunoSEQ multiplex PCR; TCRdb's version includes in-frame clones alone and lacks a portion of them. V, J and clone size are those of that table, while D and trimming were read from the DNA. The sample yields 210,000 or so clones, 90% seen once. The genes are TRBV18 and TRBJ1-2, with 12 bases matching TRBD1. The sample comprised peripheral blood. The source of this sequence is a man aged 50 to 59 with acute or convalescent COVID-19. CDR3 residues: CASSPRAGTGGVGGYTF. CDR3 DNA: TGTGCCAGCTCACCTAGAGCCGGGACAGGGGGCGTTGGTGGCTACACCTTC. The entire variable domain, with the rest obtained from reference TRBV18 and TRBJ1-2, is as follows: NAGVMQNPRHLVRRRGQEARLRCSPMKGHSHVYWYRQLPEEGLKFMVYLQKENIIDESGMPKERFSAEFPKEGPSILRIQQVVRGDSAAYFCASSPRAGTGGVGGYTFGSGTRLTVV.